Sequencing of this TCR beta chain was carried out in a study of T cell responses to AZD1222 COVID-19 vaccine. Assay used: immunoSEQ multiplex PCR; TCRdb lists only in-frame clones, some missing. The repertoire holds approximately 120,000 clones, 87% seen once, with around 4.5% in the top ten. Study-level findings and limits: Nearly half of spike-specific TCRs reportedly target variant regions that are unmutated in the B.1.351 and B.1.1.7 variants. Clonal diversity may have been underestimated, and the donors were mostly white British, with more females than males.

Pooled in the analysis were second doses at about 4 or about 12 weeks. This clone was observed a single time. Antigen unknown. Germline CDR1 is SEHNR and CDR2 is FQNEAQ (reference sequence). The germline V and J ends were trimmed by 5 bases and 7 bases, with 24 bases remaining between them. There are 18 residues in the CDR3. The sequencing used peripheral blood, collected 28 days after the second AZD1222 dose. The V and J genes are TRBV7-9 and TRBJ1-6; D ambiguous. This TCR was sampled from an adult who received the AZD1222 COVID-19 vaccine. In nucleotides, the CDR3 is TGTGCCAGCAGCCCACCGTTGGGAGGGTTGGTGGAAAATTCACCCCTCCACTTT. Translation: CASSPPLGGLVENSPLHF.